The 25 T cell receptor beta chains reported below all come from one sample, sequenced in a study of blood T cell repertoires in COVID-19. TCRdb's table, derived via immunoSEQ multiplex PCR, lists solely in-frame clones and lacks some. This table has 65,000 to 80,000 clones, around 86% appearing once. Input material: peripheral blood. These receptors were taken from a man younger than 45 with acute or convalescent COVID-19.

Only one count was recorded for this clone. The chain is built from TRBV2 and TRBJ1-4; 8 nucleotides align to TRBD1. This CDR3 region has 15 residues. Germline CDR1 reads SNHLY; CDR2 reads FYNNEI. V lost 6 bases, J lost 1 base, and 4 bases stayed unmatched. CDR3 amino acids: CASSLDRGTNEKLFF. The CDR3, as DNA: TGTGCCAGCAGCCTAGACAGGGGAACTAATGAAAAACTGTTTTTT.

This clone was counted once. This sequence joins TRBV18 and TRBJ2-4, with 9 bases fitting TRBD1. CDR3 size: 18 residues. In germline, CDR1 is KGHSH, CDR2 LQKENI. V dropped 3 bases and J dropped 2; count of bases not matched to a gene: 11. DNA for the CDR3: TGTGCCAGCTCACCTTGGACAGGGGCCGGCTCGACCAAAAACATTCAGTACTTC. This codes for CASSPWTGAGSTKNIQYF. Filled out from reference TRBV18 and TRBJ2-4, the complete variable domain reads NAGVMQNPRHLVRRRGQEARLRCSPMKGHSHVYWYRQLPEEGLKFMVYLQKENIIDESGMPKERFSAEFPKEGPSILRIQQVVRGDSAAYFCASSPWTGAGSTKNIQYFGAGTRLSVL.

The V call is TRBV6-6, the J call TRBJ1-6; a possible D gene is TRBD1 (6 bases). In germline, CDR1 is MNHNY, CDR2 SVGAGI (reference sequence). This CDR3 spans 15 amino acids. V was trimmed by 3 bases and J by 6 bases, leaving 12 bases between them. In nucleotides, the CDR3 is TGTGCCAGCAGTTATTCAGGGGTCCCTAATTCACCCCTCCACTTT. This codes for CASSYSGVPNSPLHF.

In nucleotides, the CDR3 is TGTGCCAGCAGTGTATTGCGACAGGGCGCGACCTACGAGCAGTACTTC. Residues: CASSVLRQGATYEQYF. The chain couples TRBV2 to TRBJ2-7; 7 bases are shared with TRBD1. CDR1 is SNHLY, CDR2 FYNNEI, per germline. V was pared by 4 bases and J by 2 bases, with 11 bases of the junction left unmatched. The length of the CDR3 is 16 residues.

This rearrangement joins TRBV4-1 to TRBJ1-2; maybe TRBD1 (5 bases). CDR3 length equals 13 residues. Looked up from germline, CDR1 is MGHRA and CDR2 is YSYEKL. The ends were cut back, 3 bases at V and 12 bases at J, with 17 bases in the middle. Here the CDR3 DNA reads TGCGCCAGCAGCCATTCCTTGACAGCCACTGACACCTTC. This gives the protein CASSHSLTATDTF.

This clone is a singleton in its sample. The chain recombines TRBV6-6 with TRBJ2-7; TRBD1 matches 7 bases. J gave up 2 bases and V 7 bases, and 8 bases lay outside the gene matches. CDR1 and CDR2 from the germline V gene are MNHNY and SVGAGI (reference sequence). The CDR3 covers 14 residues. CDR3 in amino acids: CASTSGTAPYEQYF. In DNA form, the CDR3 reads TGTGCCAGCACCTCCGGGACAGCACCCTACGAGCAGTACTTC.

This clone appeared a few times. V is TRBV11-2 and J is TRBJ1-1; tentative D call: TRBD1 (5 bases). Germline V gene data show CDR1 as SGHAT and CDR2 as FQNNGV. CDR3 length: 15 amino acids. The V and J ends lost 8 bases and 4 bases respectively, with 20 bases between them. Written as DNA, the CDR3 is TGTGCCAGCCGAAAGTTGGGGGAGGGGAGCACTGAAGCTTTCTTT. This sequence encodes CASRKLGEGSTEAFF.

The CDR3 DNA is TGTGCCTGGAGTAAGGGGGCAGGGACTGAAGCTTTCTTT. This sequence encodes CAWSKGAGTEAFF. This chain links TRBV30 with TRBJ1-1; 7 bases match TRBD1. V shed 2 bases, J shed 5 bases, and the junction held 5 bases outside the gene matches. CDR3 length: 13 amino acids. CDR1 is GTSNPN and CDR2 is SVGIG in the germline V gene (reference sequence).

This chain uses TRBV28 with TRBJ2-5, with 12 bases aligning to TRBD2. V lost 1 base to trimming and J lost 2 bases; unmatched junction nucleotides: 2. This CDR3 contains 16 residues. The V gene's germline CDR1 is MDHEN and CDR2 SYDVKM. CDR3 residues: CASSLSLAGGQETQYF. Written as DNA, the CDR3 is TGTGCCAGCAGTTTATCCCTAGCGGGGGGGCAAGAGACCCAGTACTTC.

The V call is TRBV27, the J call TRBJ2-7; D may be TRBD1 (6 bases). The CDR3 runs 14 residues. CDR1 and CDR2 from the germline V gene are MNHEY and SMNVEV (reference sequence). V was trimmed by 5 bases and J by 5 bases, leaving 16 bases between them. DNA for the CDR3: TGTGCCAGCAGTATCAGGGGCGTGCAGGACGAGCAGTACTTC. Protein: CASSIRGVQDEQYF.

The V and J genes are TRBV6-6 and TRBJ1-1; 10 bases match TRBD1. Germline CDR1 is MNHNY and CDR2 is SVGAGI (reference sequence). This CDR3 region has 14 residues. The ends lost 5 bases at V and 11 bases at J; junction bases unmatched: 11. The CDR3 loop reads CASSRDRGFELAFF. The CDR3 coding sequence is TGTGCCAGCAGTCGGGACAGGGGTTTTGAGTTGGCTTTCTTT.

This rearrangement joins TRBV30 to TRBJ2-1, with unresolved D. The CDR3 covers 12 residues. Per the germline V gene, CDR1 is GTSNPN and CDR2 is SVGIG (reference sequence). V was cut by 2 bases and J by 7 bases, with 9 bases left in between. The CDR3 DNA is TGTGCCTGGAGTCCTACGAGGAATGAGCAGTTCTTC. The encoded protein is CAWSPTRNEQFF. Full variable domain (missing parts from reference TRBV30 and TRBJ2-1): SQTIHQWPATLVQPVGSPLSLECTVEGTSNPNLYWYRQAAGRGLQLLFYSVGIGQISSEVPQNLSASRPQDRQFILSSKKLLLSDSGFYLCAWSPTRNEQFFGPGTRLTVL.

The chain has TRBV6-2 or TRBV6-3 and TRBJ1-2, with TRBD1 as a possible D gene (6 bases). The germline V gene has CDR1 MNHEY and CDR2 SVGEGT. There are 14 residues in the CDR3. Trimming removed 3 bases at V and 7 bases at J, with 15 bases between. CDR3 sequence: CASSYGGASSGYTF. DNA of the CDR3: TGTGCCAGCAGTTATGGGGGGGCGTCAAGTGGCTACACCTTC.

The chain links TRBV27 to TRBJ1-1; D unresolved. This CDR3 is 14 amino acids long. V was clipped by 6 bases and J by 2 bases, with 13 bases between them. From germline, CDR1 is MNHEY and CDR2 SMNVEV (reference sequence). CDR3 region: CASRAPSINTEAFF. In DNA, the CDR3 is TGTGCCAGCAGGGCCCCGTCAATCAACACTGAAGCTTTCTTT.

V is TRBV11-2 and J is TRBJ2-1; TRBD2 might be the D (6 bases). Germline values: CDR1 SGHAT, CDR2 FQNNGV. The CDR3 length is 17 residues. The V gene lost 2 bases and the J gene lost 7 bases, with 21 bases spanning the gap. CDR3 sequence reads: CASSLSELAGFWNEQFF. As DNA, the CDR3 is TGTGCCAGCAGCTTAAGTGAGCTGGCGGGATTCTGGAATGAGCAGTTCTTC.

The chain has TRBV7-2 and TRBJ1-3, with D unclear. This CDR3 region has 16 residues. V was pared by 6 bases and J by 0 bases, with 15 bases between. The germline CDR1 and CDR2 sequences are SGHTA and FQGNSA. This CDR3 reads CASRLFGSNSGNTIYF. CDR3 nucleotide sequence: TGTGCCAGCAGATTGTTCGGGTCCAACTCTGGAAACACCATATATTTT.

The chain carries TRBV24-1 and TRBJ2-1, with a tentative D call TRBD2 (6 bases). The CDR3 consists of 15 residues. V dropped 1 base and J dropped 8 bases, with 14 bases sitting between them. Per the germline V gene, CDR1 is KGHDR and CDR2 is SFDVKD. Here the CDR3 DNA reads TGTGCCACCAGTGATTTCGCAGGGAGGATCGATGAGCAGTTCTTC. As protein: CATSDFAGRIDEQFF.

The rearrangement uses TRBV7-3 and TRBJ2-5, with a tentative D call TRBD2 (6 bases). The CDR3 spans 13 residues. From germline, CDR1 is SGHTA and CDR2 FQGTGA. V gave up 5 bases and J gave up 2 bases, with 9 bases separating them. The CDR3 loop reads CASSGGVQETQYF. As DNA, the CDR3 is TGTGCCAGCAGCGGCGGGGTTCAAGAGACCCAGTACTTC.

The V call is TRBV29-1, the J call TRBJ1-1; D is possibly TRBD1 (5 bases). The CDR3 has 14 residues. Trimming took 6 bases from V and 1 from J, leaving 15 bases between them. Germline V gives CDR1 SQVTM, CDR2 ANQGSEA. The CDR3 DNA reads TGCAGCGTCGGGGACCTCGGGGGGAACACTGAAGCTTTCTTT. Amino acids: CSVGDLGGNTEAFF.

The rearrangement joins TRBV6-6 to TRBJ1-1, with D unresolved. Trimming took 6 bases from V and 1 from J, leaving 15 bases between them. This CDR3 comprises 15 residues. Germline CDR1 and CDR2: MNHNY and SVGAGI (reference sequence). CDR3 region: CASRNKLLGNTEAFF. For the CDR3, the DNA is TGTGCCAGCAGGAACAAACTATTGGGGAACACTGAAGCTTTCTTT.

The J gene is TRBJ2-2, the V gene TRBV12-5; TRBD1 agrees at 7 bases. In germline, CDR1 is LGHNT, CDR2 FRNRAP. V lost 1 base to trimming and J lost 2 bases; unmatched junction nucleotides: 10. The CDR3 is made up of 18 amino acids. CDR3 loop: CASGLAHSGTANTGELFF. CDR3 DNA sequence: TGTGCTAGTGGTTTGGCCCATTCCGGGACAGCAAACACCGGGGAGCTGTTTTTT.

The genes are TRBV9 and TRBJ2-1; 8 bases match TRBD2. Germline values: CDR1 SGDLS, CDR2 YYNGEE. V shed 6 bases and J 0 bases; nucleotides not matched to a gene: 8. The CDR3 runs 16 residues. As DNA, the CDR3 is TGTGCCAGCACCGTTAGCGGGGTCAGCTCCTACAATGAGCAGTTCTTC. It yields the protein CASTVSGVSSYNEQFF.

The genes are TRBV5-1 and TRBJ2-1; 8 bases are shared with TRBD2. The CDR3 length is 14 residues. The germline gives CDR1 SGHRS, CDR2 YFSETQ. J lost 0 bases, V lost 5 bases, and 1 base had no gene match. As DNA, the CDR3 is TGCGCCAGCAGTAGCGGGGTCTCCTACAATGAGCAGTTCTTC. Its protein is CASSSGVSYNEQFF.

This clone occurred once. The chain couples TRBV2 to TRBJ1-1, with 7 bases aligning to TRBD1. Germline lookup yields CDR1 SNHLY and CDR2 FYNNEI. The V segment lost 5 bases and the J segment 6 bases; nucleotides outside the gene matches: 9. The CDR3 consists of 14 residues. CDR3 coding DNA: TGTGCCAGCAGTCGACAGGGTTGGTTGTCTGAAGCTTTCTTT. Translation gives CASSRQGWLSEAFF.

The rearrangement uses TRBV13 and TRBJ2-6; no reliable D call. The CDR3 is 15 amino acids. Per the germline V gene, CDR1 is PRHDT and CDR2 is FYEKMQ (reference sequence). Trimming stripped 0 bases from V and 4 bases from J, with 7 bases between. The CDR3 DNA reads TGTGCCAGCAGCTTAGGTGTCTCCGGGGCCAACGTCCTGACTTTC. Protein product: CASSLGVSGANVLTF.